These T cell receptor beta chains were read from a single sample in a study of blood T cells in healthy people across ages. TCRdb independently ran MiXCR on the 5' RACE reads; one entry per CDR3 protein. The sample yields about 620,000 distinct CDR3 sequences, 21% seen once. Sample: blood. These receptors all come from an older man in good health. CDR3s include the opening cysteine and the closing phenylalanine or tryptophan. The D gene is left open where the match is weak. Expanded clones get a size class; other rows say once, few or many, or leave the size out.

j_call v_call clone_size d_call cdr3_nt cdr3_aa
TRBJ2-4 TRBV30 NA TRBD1 TGTGCCTGTTCAAAACAGGGGGCTGGGGACATTCAGTACTTC CACSKQGAGDIQYF
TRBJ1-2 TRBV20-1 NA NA TGCAGTGCTCAGAGAGGCCAGGGGACCCTTTATGGCTACACCTTC CSAQRGQGTLYGYTF
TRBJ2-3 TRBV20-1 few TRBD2 TGCAGTGCTAGAGCCTTAGCGGGGGGACCTCTCACAGATACGCAGTATTTT CSARALAGGPLTDTQYF
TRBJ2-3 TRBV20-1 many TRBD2 TGCAGTGCTAGAGATTATCTTCAGCGGGACTATAGCACAGATACGCAGTATTTT CSARDYLQRDYSTDTQYF
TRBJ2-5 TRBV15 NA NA TGTGCCACCAGCAGAGGGGACTTGAATCAAGAGACCCAGTACTTC CATSRGDLNQETQYF
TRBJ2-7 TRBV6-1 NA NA TGTGCCAGCAGTGAAGCGCTTTGGGGGGCGGCCTACGAGCAGTACTTC CASSEALWGAAYEQYF
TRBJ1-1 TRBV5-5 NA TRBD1 TGTGCCAGCAGCTTGGGGGACAGCTTGAACACTGAAGCTTTCTTT CASSLGDSLNTEAFF
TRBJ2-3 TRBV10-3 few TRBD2 TGTGCCACCTCGGATAGCGGGAGAGGAGATACGCAGTATTTT CATSDSGRGDTQYF
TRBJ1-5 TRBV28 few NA TGTGCCAGCAGTACACCTCCGGAGCCCCAGCATTTT CASSTPPEPQHF
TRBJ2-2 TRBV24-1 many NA TGTGCCACCACACCCTTGAACACCGGGGAGCTGTTTTTT CATTPLNTGELFF
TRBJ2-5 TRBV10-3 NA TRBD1 TGTGCCATCAGCCTACAGGGGGAGACCCAGTACTTC CAISLQGETQYF
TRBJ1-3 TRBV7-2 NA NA TGTGCCAGCAGCTCGAGAGATGGTAGGACCATATATTTT CASSSRDGRTIYF
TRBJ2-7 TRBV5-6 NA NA TGTGCCAGCAGCTACCGTCCCAGGGAATCCTACGAGCAGTACTTC CASSYRPRESYEQYF
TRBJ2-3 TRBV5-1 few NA TGCGCCAGCAGCTCAGTTGGGGACCGCACAGATACGCAGTATTTT CASSSVGDRTDTQYF
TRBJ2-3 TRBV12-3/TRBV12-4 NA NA TGTGCCAGCAGACGCCGGACAGAAGATACGCAGTATTTT CASRRRTEDTQYF